This T cell receptor beta chain was identified during a study of neurological immune-mediated disorders. General observations from the study: Clinical and MRI features did not associate with the cluster found in multiple sclerosis patients.

The table lists this clonotype with many counts. The antigen is not known. V dropped 3 bases and J dropped 4; count of bases not matched to a gene: 1. This CDR3 is built from 13 residues. The team produced cDNA through 5'RACE using 10-nucleotide random UMIs. TCRdb re-called the 5' RACE reads with MiXCR, one entry per CDR3 protein. The sample contains about 40,000 distinct CDR3 sequences, approximately 2.4% of which appear only once. The chain links TRBV12-3 or TRBV12-4 to TRBJ2-7; 9 positions match TRBD1. This sequence was found in a middle-aged man with multiple sclerosis. Sequenced material: PBMCs. Here the CDR3 reads CASSLTGGYEQYF. Written as DNA, the CDR3 is TGTGCCAGCAGTTTGACAGGGGGGTACGAGCAGTACTTC.